The source of this T cell receptor beta chain is a study of T-cell reconstitution after alpha-beta-depleted transplantation in children. This clonotype has just a few counts. V was clipped by 6 bases and J by 3 bases, with 12 bases between them. The CDR3 totals 14 residues. The V gene's germline CDR1 is SNHLY and CDR2 FYNNEI. Unique molecular identifiers were built into the TCRbeta library. TCRdb redid the calling of the PCR reads with MiXCR, one entry per CDR3 protein. Counted here are some 500,000 distinct CDR3 sequences, about 18% occurring once; the ten biggest clones make up 3.3%. The sample consisted of PBMCs from the stem cell graft donor, taken from the stem cell graft. The receptor comes from a human donor who donated a stem cell graft to a child with acute lymphoblastic leukemia. J is TRBJ2-1 and V is TRBV2, with D uncertain. The CDR3 nucleotides are TGTGCCAGCAGCGAAACGATCTTCTACAATGAGCAGTTCTTC. Protein: CASSETIFYNEQFF.